This T cell receptor beta chain comes out of a study of cytomegalovirus exposure and HLA in healthy donors. Donors likely had unrecorded immune exposures despite being nominally healthy when sampled. Turning to this clone: The antigen remains unidentified.

Points from the study as a whole: The presence/absence work took it that sequencing depth was about the same across donors. Associated with cytomegalovirus, according to the listing, were 150 to 200 TCR beta chains. A missense variant in DCLRE1C was later tied to TCR beta V- and J-gene trimming.

In the PCR, 60 Vbeta and 13 Jbeta primers were used. The repertoire was sequenced with immunoSEQ multiplex PCR; TCRdb's copy has only in-frame clones and lacks some. The table lists 100,000 to 150,000 clones, approximately 82% of them singletons. The V gene's germline CDR1 is LNHDA and CDR2 SQIVND (reference sequence). This CDR3 has 15 amino acids. Trimming took off 0 bases at V and 5 bases at J, with 13 bases between the two ends. This TCR came from a middle-aged man in good health and CMV-seronegative. The sample was PBMCs. This chain joins TRBV19 and TRBJ1-2, with D possibly matching TRBD1 (6 bases). CDR3 protein: CASSIDAQGPYGYTF. In DNA form, the CDR3 reads TGTGCCAGTAGTATAGACGCGCAGGGGCCTTATGGCTACACCTTC.